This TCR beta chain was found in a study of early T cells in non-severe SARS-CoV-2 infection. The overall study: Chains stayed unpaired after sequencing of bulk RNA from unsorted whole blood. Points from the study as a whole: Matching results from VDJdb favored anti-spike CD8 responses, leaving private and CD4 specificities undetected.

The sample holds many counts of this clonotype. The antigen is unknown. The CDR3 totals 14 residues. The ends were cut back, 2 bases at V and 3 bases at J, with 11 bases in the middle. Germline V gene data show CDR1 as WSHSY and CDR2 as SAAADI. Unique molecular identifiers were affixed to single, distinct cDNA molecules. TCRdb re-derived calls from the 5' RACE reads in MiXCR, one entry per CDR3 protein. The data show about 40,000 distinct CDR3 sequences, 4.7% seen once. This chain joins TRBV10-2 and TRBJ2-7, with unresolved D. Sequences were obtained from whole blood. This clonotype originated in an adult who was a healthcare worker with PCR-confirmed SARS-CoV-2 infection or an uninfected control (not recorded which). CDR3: CASSETPLGYEQYF. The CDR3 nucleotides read TGCGCCAGCAGTGAGACACCTCTCGGCTACGAGCAGTACTTC.